Given below is one T cell receptor beta chain in context. Its antigen is undetermined. The same CDR3 is also encoded by other DNA sequences in this sample. This entry comes from a study of shared clonotypes between healthy human individuals. Notes on the study in general: Among donors, clonotype sharing was expected to be affected by sequencing depth.

Trimming stripped 1 base from V and 1 base from J, with 11 bases between. Germline lookup yields CDR1 SGHRS and CDR2 YFSETQ. The CDR3 loop spans 15 amino acids. Deep was the level at which the assay was run. Using immunoSEQ multiplex PCR, the repertoire was profiled, and TCRdb retains in-frame clones only, with some absent. The profile shows more than 2 million clones, 95% of them singletons. The TCR originated in a man younger than 35 in good health. The chain combines TRBV5-1 with TRBJ1-1; D perhaps matches TRBD1 (5 bases). Specimen: naive CD4+ T cells sorted from blood. Regarding subset: CD45RA+ positively selected. CDR3 region: CASSLRTGPNTEAFF. CDR3 DNA sequence: TGCGCCAGCAGCTTGAGAACAGGACCGAACACTGAAGCTTTCTTT.